Below, 7 T cell receptor beta chains from the same sample are listed, as sequenced in a study of blood T cells in healthy people across ages. Combining a sample-barcoded 5' primer with a J-beta primer mix, a second PCR ran for about 7 to 11 cycles. TCRdb re-called the 5' RACE reads through MiXCR, storing one row per CDR3 protein. The sample contains some 700,000 distinct CDR3 sequences, approximately 21% of which appear only once. The specimen was blood. These receptors were collected from a man between 65 and 80 years old in good health.

The chain uses TRBV19 and TRBJ1-1; TRBD1 is a possible D gene (5 bases). The V end was cut by 1 base, the J end by 3 bases, with 15 bases between. The CDR3 has 16 amino acids. Germline CDR1 reads LNHDA; CDR2 reads SQIVND (reference sequence). This CDR3 reads CASSIGGRIRDTEAFF. The CDR3 coding sequence is TGTGCCAGTAGTATAGGGGGCCGTATTCGGGACACTGAAGCTTTCTTT.

There are a few counts of this clonotype. The rearrangement links TRBV7-6 to TRBJ1-3, with 7 nucleotides matching TRBD1. This CDR3 is 16 amino acids long. The J segment lost 0 bases and the V segment lost 5 bases, leaving 7 bases of the junction unmatched. CDR1 is SGHVS and CDR2 is FNYEAQ in the germline V gene. This CDR3 reads CASSLGTASSGNTIYF. As DNA, the CDR3 is TGTGCCAGCAGCCTAGGGACAGCGAGCTCTGGAAACACCATATATTTT.

A remark on this clonotype: One end of the junction fails to match germline, which may point to a read error. The chain links TRBV10-3 to TRBJ2-3; D is unresolved. There are 12 residues in the CDR3. From germline, CDR1 is ENHRY and CDR2 SYGVKD. CDR3: CAIGEEADTQYF. DNA of the CDR3: TGTGCCATCGGTGAGGAAGCAGATACGCAGTATTTT.

The J gene is TRBJ2-1, the V gene TRBV29-1; no clear D. The CDR3 is 10 residues long. Germline V CDR1 and CDR2: SQVTM, ANQGSEA. Trimming took off 4 bases at V and 13 bases at J, with 11 bases between the two ends. The CDR3 region has the DNA TGCAGCGTTGTCCGCCAGACCCAGTTCTTC. This codes for CSVVRQTQFF.

At least ten counts were recorded for this clonotype. This sequence joins TRBV7-6 and TRBJ2-3, with 7 bases fitting TRBD1. CDR3 length equals 16 residues. The germline gives CDR1 SGHVS, CDR2 FNYEAQ. V lost 1 base to trimming and J lost 0 bases; unmatched junction nucleotides: 4. DNA of the CDR3: TGTGCCAGCAGCTTAGTAGGGGGCAGTAGCACAGATACGCAGTATTTT. Protein product: CASSLVGGSSTDTQYF.

A few counts support this clonotype. CDR3 sequence (DNA): TGTGCCAGCACCTTCAGAGTCTCTGGGGCCAACGTCCTGACTTTC. Its translation is CASTFRVSGANVLTF. The chain has TRBV12-3 or TRBV12-4 and TRBJ2-6; D gene uncertain. CDR3 length equals 15 residues. V was cut by 7 bases and J by 0 bases, with 10 bases left in between.

The chain uses TRBV12-3 or TRBV12-4 and TRBJ1-6, with D perhaps matching TRBD1 (6 bases). CDR3 length equals 15 residues. Trimming shortened V by 5 bases and J by 10 bases, and 18 bases separated the two germline ends. CDR3 sequence: CASSLKQGRASPLHF. CDR3 coding DNA: TGTGCCAGCAGTCTAAAGCAGGGGCGAGCGTCACCCCTCCACTTT.